These T cell receptor beta chains were read from a single sample in a study of T cell responses to AZD1222 COVID-19 vaccine. TCRdb's copy holds only in-frame clones and misses some; the assay was immunoSEQ multiplex PCR. The sample lists roughly 120,000 clones, 70% to 90% occurring once. Sequencing used peripheral blood, obtained on day 0 of AZD1222 vaccination. The receptors were gathered from an adult in good health. Both conserved end residues are part of each CDR3. Each record gives: V gene, J gene, CDR3 protein.

TRBV5-1	TRBJ1-3	CASSDGTSGNTIYF
TRBV6-5	TRBJ1-1	CASRPPGQTYTEAFF
TRBV3-1/TRBV3-2	TRBJ2-2	CASSQVYSGELFF
TRBV5-1	TRBJ2-7	CASSLVATVNYEQYF
TRBV30	TRBJ1-5	CAWSVESNQPQHF
TRBV10-3	TRBJ1-6	CAISEGQTLSPLHF
TRBV7-9	TRBJ2-4	CASSPSRIAKNIQYF
TRBV15	TRBJ1-1	CATSGLRSAGTEAFF
TRBV6-4	TRBJ1-5	CASSDLAGPNQPQHF
TRBV7-9	TRBJ1-5	CASSLGVNNQPQHF
TRBV30	TRBJ2-7	CAWSWRRSYEQYF
TRBV7-3	TRBJ2-7	CASSLQSTGSTYEQYF
TRBV7-2	TRBJ1-2	CASSLELGGYGYTF
TRBV27	TRBJ1-4	CASSPAGTGSGKLFF
TRBV6-5	TRBJ2-7	CASRGLEAYEQYF
TRBV30	TRBJ1-6	CAWSVDRGYNSPLHF
TRBV2	TRBJ2-2	CASSPGLGNTGELFF
TRBV18	TRBJ1-6	CASSPTTPGRNSPLHF
TRBV5-8	TRBJ1-2	CARRWTALEGGYTF
TRBV27	TRBJ2-5	CASSLGGGLQETQYF
TRBV9	TRBJ1-6	CASSVKPGGSSPLHF
TRBV18	TRBJ2-1	CASSPFVGTSYNEQFF
TRBV7-9	TRBJ1-1	CASSSGLRSTEAFF
TRBV7-2	TRBJ2-1	CASSSVPGLGMREQFF
TRBV5-1	TRBJ2-1	CASSLVLTGEGGAQFF
TRBV15	TRBJ2-7	CATSRVAAGPYEQYF
TRBV18	TRBJ1-1	CASSPALATEAFF
TRBV30	TRBJ1-6	CAWSVGAVNSPLHF
TRBV5-4	TRBJ1-5	CASSFPGRGPQHF
TRBV27	TRBJ2-5	CASRPAGVYVETQYF
TRBV15	TRBJ1-1	CATSRGGMGNTEAFF
TRBV24-1	TRBJ2-5	CATSDPTGKETQYF
TRBV6-5	TRBJ2-3	CATRGLAGESRQHF
TRBV2	TRBJ2-7	CASARGYEQYF
TRBV6-5	TRBJ2-1	CASSYLGQGENEQFF
TRBV30	TRBJ2-5	CAWSVLTAASETQYF
TRBV7-8	TRBJ1-5	CASTSRGGYSNQPQHF
TRBV4-3	TRBJ2-1	CASSQQTGGYYNEQFF
TRBV20-1	TRBJ1-2	CSASGGQGPYGYTF
TRBV19	TRBJ2-4	CASSRIQGLLAKNIQYF
TRBV2	TRBJ2-7	CASSEDTSYEQYF
TRBV7-9	TRBJ2-6	CASSLGVERSGANVLTF
TRBV12-5	TRBJ2-3	CASGFSGLAGGQGTDTQYF
TRBV4-1	TRBJ1-2	CASSQTLEGGRRGYTF
TRBV1	TRBJ1-3	CTSSPHRRGGNTIYF
TRBV24-1	TRBJ2-3	CATSDHAAAGEVDTQYF
TRBV30	TRBJ1-5	CAWSVSSGGFGNQPQHF
TRBV6-5	TRBJ1-2	CASRKQGYYGYTF
TRBV7-2	TRBJ2-7	CASSLVAGGLYEQYF
TRBV20-1	TRBJ2-7	CSALDSYEQCF
TRBV7-3	TRBJ2-5	CASSSSSVSGETQYF
TRBV5-6	TRBJ1-2	CASSLGRGNYGYTF
TRBV25-1	TRBJ1-4	CASSGYRGTTNEKLFF
TRBV7-2	TRBJ1-2	CASSLEAAGAYGYTF
TRBV9	TRBJ2-2	CASSVTGATNTGELFF
TRBV30	TRBJ2-2	CAQTGGSGELFF
TRBV18	TRBJ1-5	CASSSTGRFKQPQHF
TRBV4-3	TRBJ1-1	CASRRSAENTEAFF
TRBV28	TRBJ1-2	CASNALGAGDGYTF
TRBV7-8	TRBJ1-4	CASSPGGRANEKLFF